The entry below describes one T cell receptor (beta chain). The data were taken from a study of control samples from healthy donors and cancer patients. Germline-derived CDR1 and CDR2 are SEHNR and FQNEAQ (reference sequence). Trimming removed 3 bases from V and 2 bases from J; junction bases left unmatched: 2. The CDR3 has 16 residues. Produced via immunoSEQ multiplex PCR; TCRdb's table is partial and in-frame only. This sample has tens of thousands of clones, with over 85% found just once. Material: PBMCs. The clonotype comes from a woman aged 60 to 75 with head and neck cancer. The V gene is TRBV7-9, the J gene TRBJ2-5, with TRBD2 matching 14 bases. The CDR3 DNA reads as TGTGCCAGCAGCTTCGGGACTAGCGGGGGACAAGAGACCCAGTACTTC. Translated, it gives CASSFGTSGGQETQYF.